This TCR beta chain was sequenced in a study of blood T cell repertoires in COVID-19 (dated by TCRdb to 2019 to 2021). Broadly, across the study: Samples covering the acute and convalescent phases of COVID-19 were provided by collaborators in the United States, Italy and Spain. Subjects who had been exposed to COVID-19, were actively infected with it, or had recovered from it provided the deeply sampled blood TCRbeta repertoires that made up the dataset. The repertoires were released in a freely available public database meant as a resource for research on the immune response to SARS-CoV-2. The material from the prospective study consisted of cDNA or gDNA derived from T cells, B-cell-depleted T cells, or PBMCs. The sample metadata nearly always contained a de-identified subject ID, COVID-19 status, age in years and sex. Samples came from the ongoing ImmuneRACE study (first 160 participants) plus 1,254 subjects from 6 global collaborators. Where available, HLA class I and class II types were obtained from metadata supplied by the sample provider rather than from assay-based typing. Results and caveats for the whole study, not just this receptor: The quantity of clinical and demographic metadata differed by source and by participant and was supplied without curation.

The CDR3 has 15 amino acids, counting the end cysteine and phenylalanine. Only the CDR3 part of the read is kept: 45 bases, read in frame from the first base. The CDR1 and CDR2 encoded by the germline V gene are LGHNA and YSLEER. V gives up 3 bases and J gives up 0 bases, and the segment between their germline ends measures 11 bases. The immunoSEQ Assay, a bias-controlled multiplex PCR, was used to amplify TCRbeta CDR3 regions from genomic DNA. As for the original processing: Nucleated cell counts per sample were estimated from amplification of reference gene primers within the assay. Sequence reads were collapsed and filtered to measure the absolute abundance of every unique TCRbeta CDR3 rearrangement. For each sample, productive Simpson clonality was calculated as the square root of Simpson's diversity index across productive rearrangements. TCRdb carries this immuneACCESS record with in-frame sequences only. Its versions omit some clonotypes, under half of them owing to an unresolved V gene in the studies checked, with the rest unexplained. The DNA was the basis for D and trimming; V, J and clone size are from that table. The sample records about 270,000 clones, approximately 81% of which are singletons. 2.5% to 3.5% of the sample is taken by the ten largest.

The collaborating institutions used their own protocols to collect whole blood in K2EDTA tubes. For TCRbeta analysis, collaborators shipped samples in one of three forms: frozen whole blood, isolated PBMCs, or DNA extracted from either of those sample types. A word on this clone: Its antigen has not been determined. Base qualities are not recorded, but no much larger clone differs from it by a single base.

The receptor chain draws on TRBV4-3 and TRBJ1-2; the D gene is not confidently resolved. The TCR was taken from a woman between 18 and 29 years old with acute or convalescent COVID-19. Sequences were obtained from peripheral blood. The DNA reads TGCGCCAGCAGCCAGGAGCCGGGAGCTAACTATGGCTACACCTTC. The encoded protein is CASSQEPGANYGYTF.